This TCR beta chain was identified in a study of T-cell reconstitution after alpha-beta-depleted transplantation in children (dated by TCRdb to 2016 to 2018). A note on the overall study: T-cell immune reconstitution after TCRalphabeta/CD19-depleted allogeneic hematopoietic cell transplantation in children was quantitatively tracked in the study by means of TCR repertoire profiling.

After removal of 6 bases from V and 3 bases from J, the junction retains 11 bases not matched to a gene. Spanning cysteine to phenylalanine, the CDR3 consists of 14 amino acids. Solely the CDR3 DNA is kept, with 42 bases framed from the first base. The germline V gene supplies CDR1 SQVTM and CDR2 ANQGSEA. This clonotype occurred a few times. Its antigen is not yet known. No much larger clonotype is one base removed from it; base qualities were not supplied. Library method: PCR. TCRdb lists the instrument as Illumina HiSeq 2500. TCR library preparation used molecular barcoding, with unique molecular identifiers applied to normalize quantification of the TCRbeta repertoire. TCRdb reworked the public reads: Q25 trimming with fastp, MiXCR clone assembly, productive beta chains retained. Each entry is one CDR3 protein sequence, shown with its most common DNA and genes. For this sample the table gives some 200,000 distinct CDR3 sequences, of which around 9.6% were detected only once. Of the sample, around 6.2% falls within the top ten clones.

The specimen comprised PBMCs from the stem cell graft donor, sampled from the stem cell graft. The V gene is TRBV29-1 and the J gene is TRBJ2-7, with 7 bases aligning to TRBD1. The receptor's source is a human donor who donated a stem cell graft to a child with acute lymphoblastic leukemia. CDR3 loop: CSVKRGTDDYEQYF. The DNA sequence is TGCAGCGTAAAAAGGGGGACAGATGACTACGAGCAGTACTTC.